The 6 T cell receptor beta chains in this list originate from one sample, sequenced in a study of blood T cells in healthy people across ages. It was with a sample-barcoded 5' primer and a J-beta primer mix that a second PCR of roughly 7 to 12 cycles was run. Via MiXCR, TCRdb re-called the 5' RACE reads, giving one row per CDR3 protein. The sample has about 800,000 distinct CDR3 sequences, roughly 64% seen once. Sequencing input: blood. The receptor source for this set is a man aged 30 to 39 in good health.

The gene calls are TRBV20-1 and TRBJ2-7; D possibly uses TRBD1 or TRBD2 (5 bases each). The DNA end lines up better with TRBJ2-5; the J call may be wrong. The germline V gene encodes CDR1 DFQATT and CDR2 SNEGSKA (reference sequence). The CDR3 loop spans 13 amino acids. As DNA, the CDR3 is TGCAGTGCAACCGGGACCATCGTGAAGACCCAGTACTTC. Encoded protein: CSATGTIVKTQYF.

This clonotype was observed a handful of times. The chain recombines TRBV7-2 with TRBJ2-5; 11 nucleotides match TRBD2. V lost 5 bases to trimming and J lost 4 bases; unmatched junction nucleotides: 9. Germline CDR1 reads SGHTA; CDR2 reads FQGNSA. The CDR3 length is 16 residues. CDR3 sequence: CASSNPLAGGSETQYF. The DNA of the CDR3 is TGTGCCAGCAGCAACCCTCTAGCGGGAGGTTCAGAGACCCAGTACTTC.

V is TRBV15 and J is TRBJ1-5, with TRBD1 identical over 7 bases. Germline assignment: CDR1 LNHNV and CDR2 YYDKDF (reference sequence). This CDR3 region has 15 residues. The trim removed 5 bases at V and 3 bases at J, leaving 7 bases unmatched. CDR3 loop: CATSGGTVINQPQHF. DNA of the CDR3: TGTGCCACCAGCGGCGGGACAGTCATCAATCAGCCCCAGCATTTT.

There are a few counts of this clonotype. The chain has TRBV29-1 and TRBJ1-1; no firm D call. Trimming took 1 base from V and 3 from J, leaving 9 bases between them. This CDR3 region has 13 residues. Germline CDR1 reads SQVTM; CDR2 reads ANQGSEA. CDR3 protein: CSVEGFGYTEAFF. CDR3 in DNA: TGCAGCGTTGAAGGTTTCGGCTACACTGAAGCTTTCTTT. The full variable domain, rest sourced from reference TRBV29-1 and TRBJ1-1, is SAVISQKPSRDICQRGTSLTIQCQVDSQVTMMFWYRQQPGQSLTLIATANQGSEATYESGFVIDKFPISRPNLTFSTLTVSNMSPEDSSIYLCSVEGFGYTEAFFGQGTRLTVV.

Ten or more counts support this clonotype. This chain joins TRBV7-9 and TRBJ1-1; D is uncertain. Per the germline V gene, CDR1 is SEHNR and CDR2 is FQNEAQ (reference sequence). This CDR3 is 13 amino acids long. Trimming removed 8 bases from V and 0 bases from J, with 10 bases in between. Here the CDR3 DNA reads TGTGCCAGCTCGGAGGGATTGAACACTGAAGCTTTCTTT. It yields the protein CASSEGLNTEAFF.

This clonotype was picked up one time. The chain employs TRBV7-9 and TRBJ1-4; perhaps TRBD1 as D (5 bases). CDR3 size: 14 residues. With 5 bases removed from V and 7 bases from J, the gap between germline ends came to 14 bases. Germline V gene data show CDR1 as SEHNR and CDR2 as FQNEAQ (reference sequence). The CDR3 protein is CASSPGVGAEKLFF. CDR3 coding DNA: TGTGCCAGCAGCCCGGGTGTAGGGGCTGAAAAACTGTTTTTT.